This T cell receptor (beta chain) stems from a study of Ad26.COV2.S vaccination and SARS-CoV-2 variants. About the research overall: Intramuscular Ad26.COV2.S doses were given once or twice, 56 days apart.

Study results and limitations: Participants given vaccine showed non-spike TCR breadth similar to that of placebo recipients. An underestimation of total T cell responses may have resulted from the TCR breadth and depth analyses.

This clone was seen just once. Its antigen is undetermined. Germline is not matched at one junction end, which may reflect a read error. The repertoire was sequenced with immunoSEQ multiplex PCR; TCRdb's copy has only in-frame clones and lacks some. The data contain about 460,000 clones, 80% to 90% of them singletons. The treatment was: approximately 18 received Ad26.COV2.S at low or high dose, single or two shots; roughly five received placebo; per-sample allocation not given. The study sampled participants on day 63 after the first vaccine or placebo injection. At a Boston site, the person donating was an adult of 18-55 years. Germline CDR1 reads SSHAT; CDR2 reads FNYEAQ (reference sequence). This CDR3 is 14 amino acids long.

This chain connects TRBV7-7 to TRBJ2-2; D remains unclear. Material: peripheral blood, obtained in a trial of Ad26.COV2.S vaccine versus placebo. The TCR was taken from a person aged 18-60 years who received the Ad26.COV2.S COVID-19 vaccine or a placebo. DNA for the CDR3: TGTGCTAGCAGCTTAGGTCTCGACACCGGGGAGCTGTTTTTT. Protein sequence: CASSLGLDTGELFF.